This T cell receptor beta chain came from a study of T cells in Graves' hyperthyroidism and ophthalmopathy. Study at large: Once the initial diagnosis was made, peripheral blood was obtained before any treatment.

This clonotype was seen many times. The CDR3 loop spans 12 amino acids. Germline V gives CDR1 DFQATT, CDR2 SNEGSKA (reference sequence). V gave up 0 bases and J gave up 7 bases, with 9 bases separating them. Authors of the study amplified TCR beta CDR3 regions from RNA transcripts. First-round RT-PCR targeting the TCR CDR3 was performed with the HTBI primer set. TCRdb passed the multiplex PCR reads through MiXCR, listing each CDR3 protein once. Here the sample spans nearly 600,000 distinct CDR3 sequences, approximately 13% being singletons. Those patients with uncontrolled infection, other autoimmune disease, pregnancy or lactation were excluded.

V is TRBV20-1 and J is TRBJ1-1; D call uncertain. Sequenced: blood. This TCR was recovered from a woman aged 30 to 39 with Graves' hyperthyroidism that later progressed to Graves' ophthalmopathy. CDR3: CSARDRQFEAFF. Here the CDR3 DNA reads TGCAGTGCTAGAGATCGGCAGTTTGAAGCTTTCTTT.